This T cell receptor beta chain was retrieved from a study of T cells in Graves' hyperthyroidism and ophthalmopathy (dated by TCRdb to between 2017 and 2020). Describing the broader study: A discovery cohort of about a hundred patients, 43 with Graves' ophthalmopathy and more than 55 with stable Graves' hyperthyroidism, was used to find distinguishing TCR V-J signatures. Whether ophthalmopathy could be predicted prospectively was tested in an independent validation cohort made up of approximately 19 hyperthyroidism patients plus 17 patients who later progressed to ophthalmopathy. The 75 to 100 discovery patients were divided at random into training and test sets in a 7:3 ratio. In addition, the study compared T-cell repertoires in thyroid tissue and in blood from five or six Graves' hyperthyroidism patients. Following sampling, methimazole starting at 30 mg daily was given to hyperthyroidism patients, and high-dose intravenous methylprednisolone was given to ophthalmopathy patients. The paper reports TCR Vbeta CDR3 sequencing of approximately 130 peripheral blood samples: some 41 ophthalmopathy, approximately 74 hyperthyroidism and around 17 progressor patients.

Stable Graves' hyperthyroidism was defined as no progression to ophthalmopathy during 18 months of follow-up. The hyperthyroidism patients were between 18 and 65 years old and newly diagnosed, with a disease duration of less than 2 months. Patients with uncontrolled infections, other autoimmune diseases, pregnancy or lactation were excluded. Diagnoses relied on clinical symptoms, serum thyroxine and TRAb, thyroid ultrasound and orbital computed tomography. Trizol reagent was used to extract total RNA, and RNA quality was then checked on an Agilent 2100 Bioanalyzer. The CDR3 runs 13 residues from the cysteine to the phenylalanine. Left in the record is the CDR3 DNA by itself, 39 bases read in frame from the first base. V is shortened by 3 bases, J by 3 bases, and the region joining them spans 8 bases. Details on this clonotype: Its antigen is unknown. Base qualities are not recorded, but no much larger clone differs from it by a single base.

TCR beta CDR3 regions were amplified from RNA transcripts. The first round of RT-PCR for the TCR CDR3 was performed with the HTBI primer set and the Qiagen OneStep RT-PCR kit. Libraries were constructed in a second round of multiplex PCR, after which size selection and purification were carried out. The libraries were sequenced on an Illumina HiSeq2000 using paired-end 100 bp reads. As for how the authors treated the data: SOAPnuke was used to process the raw data, throwing out any read that contained adapters or uncalled bases, had a mean Phred below 15, or lacked an exact constant-primer or identifier match. High-quality paired reads were merged using COPE v1.2.5, and each unique nucleotide sequence was defined as a clonotype. Clonotypes were aligned to IMGT TRBV, TRBD and TRBJ reference segments using MiTCR v1.1. The analysis included only V-J combinations with a frequency above 0.0001, which together covered 99.2% of the repertoires. A TCS score was defined as the ratio of F50 (clonal expansion) to E x V (chaos), with BLOSUM62-based TCRdist applied between CDR3 peptides within each V-J. Welch's t-statistics and random forest reduced some 510 V-J features to fewer than 15, which were used in a naive Bayes classifier (R e1071). The similarity between thyroid and blood repertoires was quantified using the Morisita-Horn index. TCRdb took the public reads, trimmed them with fastp at Q25, ran MiXCR for clone calling and kept in-frame beta chains. Merged by CDR3 protein, the rows form single entries marked with the most common genes and DNA. TCRdb's processing, not the authors', yielded these V and J calls. The sample profile shows about 540,000 distinct CDR3 sequences; about 43% of them were found once. The ten top clones hold approximately 7.5% of the sample.

What the authors observed across the whole study: Most expanded thyroid clonotypes (frequency above 0.001) were also found in blood, which suggests that blood repertoires may mirror thyroid immune responses. In cross-validation, a model built on a 13 V-J signature told ophthalmopathy apart from stable hyperthyroidism with 85% to 90% sensitivity and around 84% specificity, and in testing the same model reached 80%/75%. During validation, the model predicted progression to ophthalmopathy a median of around 7 months ahead of onset, with roughly 65% sensitivity and 72.22% specificity. No statistical method was used to fix the sample size in advance, and group allocation was not hidden from the investigators.

Specimen: peripheral blood or thyroid tissue (not recorded which). This TCR came from a woman aged 18-29 years with Graves' hyperthyroidism. The chain couples TRBV12-3 or TRBV12-4 to TRBJ2-5; no D gene call is confident. At the DNA level, the sequence is TGTGCCAGCAGTTTGCTCCTCAAAGAGACCCAGTACTTC. It translates to CASSLLLKETQYF.